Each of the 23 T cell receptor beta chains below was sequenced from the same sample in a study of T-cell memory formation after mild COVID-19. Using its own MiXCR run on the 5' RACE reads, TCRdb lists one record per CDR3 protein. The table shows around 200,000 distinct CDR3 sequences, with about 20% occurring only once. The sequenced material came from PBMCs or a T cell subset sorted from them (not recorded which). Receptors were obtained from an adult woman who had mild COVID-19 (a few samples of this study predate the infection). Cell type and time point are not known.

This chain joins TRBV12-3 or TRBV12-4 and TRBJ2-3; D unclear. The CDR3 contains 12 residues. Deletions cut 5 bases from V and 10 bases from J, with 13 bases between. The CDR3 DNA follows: TGTGCCAGCAGTCCGTCCCTTCGGGCGCAGTATTTT. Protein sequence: CASSPSLRAQYF.

The DNA for the CDR3 is TGTGCCAGCATGTCAGGGCCCGACTACACCTTC. Its protein is CASMSGPDYTF. This chain joins TRBV7-9 and TRBJ1-2, with D possibly being TRBD1 (5 bases). From germline, CDR1 is SEHNR and CDR2 FQNEAQ (reference sequence). V was pared by 7 bases and J by 10 bases, with 13 bases between. The CDR3 extends over 11 amino acids.

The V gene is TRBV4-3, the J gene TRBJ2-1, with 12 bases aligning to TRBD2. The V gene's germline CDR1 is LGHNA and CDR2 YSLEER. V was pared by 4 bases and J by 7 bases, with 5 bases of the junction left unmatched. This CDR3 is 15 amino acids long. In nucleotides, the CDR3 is TGCGCCAGCAGCCCAGGGACTAGCGGGTTAAATGAGCAGTTCTTC. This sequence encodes CASSPGTSGLNEQFF.

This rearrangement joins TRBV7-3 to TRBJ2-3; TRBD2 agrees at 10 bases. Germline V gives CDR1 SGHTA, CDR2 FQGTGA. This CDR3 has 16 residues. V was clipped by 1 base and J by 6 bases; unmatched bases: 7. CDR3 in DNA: TGTGCCAGCAGCTTAAATATGGGACTAGCGACGGATACGCAGTATTTT. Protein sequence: CASSLNMGLATDTQYF.

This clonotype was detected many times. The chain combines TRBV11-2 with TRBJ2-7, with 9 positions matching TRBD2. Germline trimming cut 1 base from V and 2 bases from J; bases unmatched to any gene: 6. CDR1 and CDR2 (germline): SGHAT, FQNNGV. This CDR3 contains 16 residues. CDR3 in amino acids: CASSLVTSGPAYEQYF. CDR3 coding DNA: TGTGCCAGCAGCTTAGTGACTAGCGGCCCAGCCTACGAGCAGTACTTC.

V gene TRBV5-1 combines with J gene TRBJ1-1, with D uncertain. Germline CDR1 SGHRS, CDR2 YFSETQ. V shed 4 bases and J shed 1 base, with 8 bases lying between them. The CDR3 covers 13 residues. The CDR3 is CASSHTGNTEAFF. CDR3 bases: TGCGCCAGCAGCCATACGGGGAACACTGAAGCTTTCTTT.

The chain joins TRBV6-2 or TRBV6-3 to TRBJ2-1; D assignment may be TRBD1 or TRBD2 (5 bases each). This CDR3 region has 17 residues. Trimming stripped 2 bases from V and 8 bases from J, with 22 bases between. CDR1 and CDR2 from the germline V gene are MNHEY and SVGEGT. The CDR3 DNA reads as TGTGCCAGCAGTTACGCTAGCAGGGCGAGCACCCAAGATGAGCAGTTCTTC. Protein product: CASSYASRASTQDEQFF.

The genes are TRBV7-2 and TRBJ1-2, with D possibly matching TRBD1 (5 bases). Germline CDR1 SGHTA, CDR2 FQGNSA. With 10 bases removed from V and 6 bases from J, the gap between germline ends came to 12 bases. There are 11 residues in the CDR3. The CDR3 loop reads CATTGGDGYTF. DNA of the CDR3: TGTGCCACCACGGGGGGGGATGGCTACACCTTC.

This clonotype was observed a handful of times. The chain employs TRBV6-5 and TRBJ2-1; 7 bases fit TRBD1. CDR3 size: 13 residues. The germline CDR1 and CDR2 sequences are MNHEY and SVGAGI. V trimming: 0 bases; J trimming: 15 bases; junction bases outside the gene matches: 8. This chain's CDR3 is CASSYSYDRDLFF. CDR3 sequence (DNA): TGTGCCAGCAGTTACTCTTACGACAGGGACCTGTTCTTC.

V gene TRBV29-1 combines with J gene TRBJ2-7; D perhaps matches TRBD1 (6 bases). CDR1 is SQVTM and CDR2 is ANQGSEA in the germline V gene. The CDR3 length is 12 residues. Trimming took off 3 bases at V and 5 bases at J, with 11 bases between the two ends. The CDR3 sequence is CSVEGASDEQYF. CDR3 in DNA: TGCAGCGTTGAGGGGGCTTCGGACGAGCAGTACTTC.

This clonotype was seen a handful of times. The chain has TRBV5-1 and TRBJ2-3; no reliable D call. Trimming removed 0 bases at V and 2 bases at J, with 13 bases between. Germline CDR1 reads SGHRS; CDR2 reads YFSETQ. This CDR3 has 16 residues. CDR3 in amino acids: CASSLVGSIYTDTQYF. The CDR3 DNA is TGCGCCAGCAGCTTGGTCGGATCGATTTACACAGATACGCAGTATTTT.

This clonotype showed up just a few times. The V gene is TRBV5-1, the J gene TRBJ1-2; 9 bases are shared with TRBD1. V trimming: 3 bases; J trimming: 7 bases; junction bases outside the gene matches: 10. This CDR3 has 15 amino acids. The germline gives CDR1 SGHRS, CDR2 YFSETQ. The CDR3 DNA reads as TGCGCCAGCAGCTCCGGGACAGGGACCTTTTTTGGCTACACCTTC. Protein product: CASSSGTGTFFGYTF.

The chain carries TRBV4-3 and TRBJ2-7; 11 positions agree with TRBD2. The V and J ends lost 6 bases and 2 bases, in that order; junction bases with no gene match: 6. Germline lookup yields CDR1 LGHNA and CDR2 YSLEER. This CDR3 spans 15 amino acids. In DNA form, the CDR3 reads TGCGCCAGCAGTGATAGCGGGAGGGCCCCCTACGAGCAGTACTTC. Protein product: CASSDSGRAPYEQYF.

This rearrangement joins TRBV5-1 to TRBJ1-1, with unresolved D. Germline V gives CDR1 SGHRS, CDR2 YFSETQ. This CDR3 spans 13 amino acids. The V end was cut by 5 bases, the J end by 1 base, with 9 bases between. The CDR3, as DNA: TGCGCCAGCAGGTTTAAAGGGAACACTGAAGCTTTCTTT. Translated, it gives CASRFKGNTEAFF.

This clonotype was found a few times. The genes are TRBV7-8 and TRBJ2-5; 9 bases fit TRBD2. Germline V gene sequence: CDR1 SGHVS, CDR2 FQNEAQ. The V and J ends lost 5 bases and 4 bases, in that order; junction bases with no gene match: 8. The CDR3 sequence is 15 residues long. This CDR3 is CASSPGLAGTETQYF. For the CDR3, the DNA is TGTGCCAGCAGCCCTGGGCTAGCGGGAACAGAGACCCAGTACTTC.

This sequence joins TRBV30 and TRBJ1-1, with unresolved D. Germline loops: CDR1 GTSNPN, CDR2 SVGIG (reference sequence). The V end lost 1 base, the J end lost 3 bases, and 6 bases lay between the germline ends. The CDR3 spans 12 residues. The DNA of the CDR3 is TGTGCCTGGAGTGCAACGTACACTGAAGCTTTCTTT. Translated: CAWSATYTEAFF.

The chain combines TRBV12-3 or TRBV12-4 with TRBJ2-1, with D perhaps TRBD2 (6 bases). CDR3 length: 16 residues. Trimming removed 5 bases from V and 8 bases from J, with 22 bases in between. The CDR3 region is CASSPHAGTQVDEQFF. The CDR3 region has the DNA TGTGCCAGCAGTCCCCACGCGGGGACCCAGGTGGATGAGCAGTTCTTC.

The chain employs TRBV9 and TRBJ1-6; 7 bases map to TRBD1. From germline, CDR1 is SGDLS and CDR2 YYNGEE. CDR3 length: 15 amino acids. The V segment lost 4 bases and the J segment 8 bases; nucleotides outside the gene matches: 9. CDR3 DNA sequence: TGTGCCAGCAGCCCCCGACGGGACAGTTATTCACCCCTCCACTTT. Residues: CASSPRRDSYSPLHF.

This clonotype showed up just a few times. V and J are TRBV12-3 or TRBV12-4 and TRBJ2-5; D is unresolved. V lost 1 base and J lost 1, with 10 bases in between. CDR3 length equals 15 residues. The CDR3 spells CASSLETPAQETQYF. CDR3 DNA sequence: TGTGCCAGCAGTTTAGAGACACCAGCCCAAGAGACCCAGTACTTC.

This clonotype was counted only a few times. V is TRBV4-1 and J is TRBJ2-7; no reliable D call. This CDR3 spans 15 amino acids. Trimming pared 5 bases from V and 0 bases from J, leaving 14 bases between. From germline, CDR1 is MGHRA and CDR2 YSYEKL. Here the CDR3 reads CASSSSPGSSYEQYF. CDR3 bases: TGCGCCAGCAGCTCCTCCCCGGGTAGCTCCTACGAGCAGTACTTC.

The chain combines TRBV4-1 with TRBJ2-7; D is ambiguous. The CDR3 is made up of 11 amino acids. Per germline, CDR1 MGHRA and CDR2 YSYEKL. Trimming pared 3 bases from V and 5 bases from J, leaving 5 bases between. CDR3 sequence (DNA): TGCGCCAGCAGCCATGGAAACGAGCAGTACTTC. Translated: CASSHGNEQYF.

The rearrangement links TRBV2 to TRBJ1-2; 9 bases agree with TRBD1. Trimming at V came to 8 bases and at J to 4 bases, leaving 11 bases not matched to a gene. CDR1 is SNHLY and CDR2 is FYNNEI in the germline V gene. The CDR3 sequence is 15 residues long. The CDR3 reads CASLPGEDRGYGYTF. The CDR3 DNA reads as TGTGCCAGCCTGCCCGGTGAGGACAGGGGCTATGGCTACACCTTC.

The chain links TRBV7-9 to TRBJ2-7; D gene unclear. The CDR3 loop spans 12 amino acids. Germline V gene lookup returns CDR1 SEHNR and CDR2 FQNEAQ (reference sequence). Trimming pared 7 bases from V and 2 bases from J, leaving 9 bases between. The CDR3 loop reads CASTAETYEQYF. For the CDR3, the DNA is TGTGCCAGCACCGCCGAAACCTACGAGCAGTACTTC.